Reported below is one TCR beta chain. Assay used: immunoSEQ multiplex PCR; TCRdb lists only in-frame clones, some missing. The sample holds about 75,000 clones, 95% to 97% seen once. These data belong to a study of technical replicates of blood from a handful of donors. The V and J ends lost 4 bases and 6 bases, in that order; junction bases with no gene match: 15. The CDR3 is 17 residues long. Germline V gene lookup returns CDR1 MGHRA and CDR2 YSYEKL. This clonotype originated in a human donor in good health. The V and J genes are TRBV4-1 and TRBJ2-3, with TRBD1 matching over 8 bases. Source material: T cells isolated from PBMCs. The CDR3 spells CASSPSRWDRFSDTQYF. DNA of the CDR3: TGCGCCAGCAGCCCTTCAAGATGGGACAGGTTTTCCGATACGCAGTATTTT.